Listed below are T cell receptor beta chains from one sample, sequenced in a study of T cells in Graves' hyperthyroidism and ophthalmopathy. From the multiplex PCR reads, TCRdb called clonotypes with MiXCR, one entry per CDR3 protein. The table has about 640,000 distinct CDR3 sequences, about 14% seen once. Input material: blood. The source is a woman between 50 and 59 years old with Graves' ophthalmopathy. Each CDR3 is given with its conserved first and last residue. A D gene is named only where the DNA matches it firmly. Part of the rows lack a size; the others show once, few, many or a class for expanded clones.

j_call clone_size d_call v_call cdr3_aa cdr3_nt
TRBJ2-2 . TRBD1 TRBV6-1 CASRALWTGANTGELFF TGTGCCAGCAGGGCCCTCTGGACAGGGGCTAACACCGGGGAGCTGTTTTTT
TRBJ2-1 many TRBD2 TRBV7-9 CASSLEGGTSGKTYNEQFF TGTGCCAGCAGCTTAGAAGGGGGGACTAGCGGGAAGACCTACAATGAGCAGTTCTTC
TRBJ2-5 . TRBD1 TRBV7-9 CASNQGQGQETQYF TGTGCCAGCAACCAAGGACAGGGTCAAGAGACCCAGTACTTC
TRBJ2-7 few . TRBV28 CASSPDTRVRYEQYF TGTGCCAGCAGTCCAGACACTAGAGTGCGCTACGAGCAGTACTTC
TRBJ2-1 . TRBD2 TRBV6-1 CASSDAGGAYNEQFF TGTGCCAGCAGCGACGCGGGGGGGGCCTACAATGAGCAGTTCTTC
TRBJ1-1 . . TRBV5-6 CASSLVTGMNTEAFF TGTGCCAGCAGCTTGGTTACGGGGATGAACACTGAAGCTTTCTTT
TRBJ2-3 many . TRBV11-3 CASSLLSGTDTQYF TGTGCCAGCAGCTTATTATCTGGAACAGATACGCAGTATTTT
TRBJ2-1 many TRBD2 TRBV20-1 CSAKTGTSGRAAYNEQFF TGCAGTGCTAAGACCGGGACTAGCGGGAGGGCCGCATACAATGAGCAGTTCTTC
TRBJ2-3 many . TRBV27 CASSSGLTDTQYF TGTGCCAGCAGCTCTGGACTGACAGATACGCAGTATTTT
TRBJ2-7 many TRBD2 TRBV5-1 CASSLEFRAGPSEQYF TGCGCCAGCAGCTTGGAATTTAGAGCGGGACCTAGCGAGCAGTACTTC
TRBJ2-1 few TRBD1 TRBV4-3 CASSQGQGNEQFF TGCGCCAGCAGCCAGGGACAGGGGAATGAGCAGTTCTTC
TRBJ2-1 few . TRBV7-3 CASSSPGTRQREQFF TGTGCCAGCAGCTCTCCCGGGACAAGGCAGCGTGAGCAGTTCTTC
TRBJ2-7 many . TRBV30 CAWRLGFEQYF TGTGCCTGGAGACTCGGATTCGAGCAGTACTTC
TRBJ2-2 . . TRBV7-3 CASNNPGHDTGELFF TGTGCCAGCAACAACCCCGGGCATGACACCGGGGAGCTGTTTTTT
TRBJ2-7 many TRBD2 TRBV20-1 CSARGAGDTYEQYF TGCAGTGCTAGAGGCGCGGGAGATACCTACGAGCAGTACTTC
TRBJ2-2 . TRBD1 TRBV4-3 CASARDRENTGELFF TGCGCCAGCGCTCGGGACAGGGAGAACACCGGGGAGCTGTTTTTT
TRBJ2-7 . . TRBV15 CATSGTAAYEQYF TGTGCCACCAGTGGGACGGCTGCCTACGAGCAGTACTTC
TRBJ1-1 many . TRBV12-3/TRBV12-4 CASRSRDKKNTEAFF TGTGCCAGCAGGAGCCGGGACAAAAAGAACACTGAAGCTTTCTTT
TRBJ2-5 . TRBD2 TRBV11-2 CASSVWTSGSGGTQYF TGTGCCAGCAGCGTATGGACTAGCGGGAGTGGCGGGACCCAGTACTTC
TRBJ1-6 few . TRBV5-6 CASSSYRAFGNSPLHF TGTGCCAGCAGCTCCTACAGGGCGTTCGGCAATTCACCCCTCCACTTT
TRBJ2-1 many TRBD1 TRBV11-2 CASSFLGQGYNEQFF TGTGCCAGCAGCTTTTTGGGACAGGGTTACAATGAGCAGTTCTTC
TRBJ2-1 many . TRBV7-3 CASSPRLSYNEQFF TGTGCCAGCAGCCCCCGACTCTCCTACAATGAGCAGTTCTTC
TRBJ2-7 . TRBD2 TRBV9 CASSLSVPGGGYEQYF TGTGCCAGCAGTTTATCAGTCCCGGGGGGAGGTTACGAGCAGTACTTC
TRBJ2-7 many . TRBV30 CAWSVSWDLTYEQYF TGTGCCTGGAGTGTATCTTGGGACCTGACCTACGAGCAGTACTTC
TRBJ2-5 few TRBD2 TRBV3-1 CASSLLGTSGETQYF TGTGCCAGCAGCCTGCTCGGGACTAGCGGTGAGACCCAGTACTTC
TRBJ2-3 few . TRBV24-1 CATSDRGSTRTDTQYF TGTGCCACCAGTGACCGCGGGTCGACGCGCACAGATACGCAGTATTTT
TRBJ2-5 . TRBD2 TRBV6-1 CASSEAGRARFGETQYF TGTGCCAGCAGTGAAGCCGGGAGGGCCAGGTTTGGAGAGACCCAGTACTTC
TRBJ2-5 . . TRBV20-1 CSAVDGRGETQYF TGCAGTGCCGTAGACGGGAGAGGAGAGACCCAGTACTTC
TRBJ1-2 . . TRBV6-1 CASRATSGLGYTF TGTGCCAGCAGAGCTACCTCAGGGTTAGGCTACACCTTC
TRBJ2-5 many TRBD2 TRBV20-1 CSARARLAGEVAQETQYF TGCAGTGCTAGAGCTCGACTAGCGGGAGAGGTGGCCCAAGAGACCCAGTACTTC
TRBJ2-7 few . TRBV5-1 CASSLAQSSDEQYF TGCGCCAGCAGCTTGGCACAGTCCTCCGACGAGCAGTACTTC
TRBJ2-7 many . TRBV3-1 CASRLDGYEQYF TGTGCCAGCAGACTGGACGGTTACGAGCAGTACTTC
TRBJ1-1 many . TRBV7-8 CASSLLGSTMNTEAFF TGTGCCAGCAGCTTATTAGGGTCCACGATGAACACTGAAGCTTTCTTT
TRBJ2-1 few . TRBV15 CATSRDAGPVGNEQFF TGTGCCACCAGCAGAGACGCCGGGCCTGTGGGAAATGAGCAGTTCTTC
TRBJ1-1 many TRBD1 TRBV7-2 CASSPLRTGDEAFF TGTGCCAGCAGCCCCTTGAGGACAGGGGACGAAGCTTTCTTT
TRBJ2-7 many . TRBV28 CASSLLGRGGTYEQYF TGTGCCAGCAGTTTACTCGGCAGGGGGGGAACCTACGAGCAGTACTTC
TRBJ1-4 . . TRBV5-1 CASRGGENEKLFF TGCGCCAGCAGGGGCGGAGAGAATGAAAAACTGTTTTTT
TRBJ2-2 few TRBD2 TRBV14 CASSRRTIAGVVTGELFF TGTGCCAGCAGCCGGCGTACCATAGCGGGAGTGGTCACCGGGGAGCTGTTTTTT
TRBJ1-2 many . TRBV2 CASSGSRGDYGYTF TGTGCCAGCAGTGGCTCGCGAGGAGACTATGGCTACACCTTC
TRBJ1-6 many . TRBV28 CASSRLSWGYNSPLHF TGTGCCAGCAGTCGCTTGTCATGGGGTTATAATTCACCCCTCCACTTT
TRBJ2-1 many TRBD2 TRBV28 CASSLRTSGVNEQFF TGTGCCAGCAGTCTCCGGACTAGCGGTGTCAATGAGCAGTTCTTC
TRBJ1-5 few . TRBV24-1 CATSGDNHQPQHF TGTGCCACCAGTGGGGACAACCATCAGCCCCAGCATTTT
TRBJ1-4 many . TRBV30 CAWSGHQGTNEKLFF TGTGCCTGGAGTGGGCACCAAGGAACTAATGAAAAACTGTTTTTT
TRBJ2-5 . . TRBV15 CATSSVSGVPPQETQYF TGTGCCACCAGCAGTGTAAGCGGCGTTCCCCCCCAAGAGACCCAGTACTTC
TRBJ2-3 many . TRBV5-1 CASSLAGTGGDTQYF TGCGCCAGCAGCTTGGCAGGTACCGGGGGAGATACGCAGTATTTT
TRBJ2-2 few TRBD2 TRBV15 CATSAGVTGELFF TGTGCCACCTCAGCGGGGGTCACCGGGGAGCTGTTTTTT
TRBJ1-5 many TRBD1 TRBV24-1 CATSDHGQGNQPQHF TGTGCCACCAGTGACCACGGACAGGGCAATCAGCCCCAGCATTTT
TRBJ2-7 . . TRBV20-1 CSARDLKRVTYEQYF TGCAGTGCTAGAGATCTGAAGAGGGTGACCTACGAGCAGTACTTC
TRBJ2-7 . . TRBV4-3 CASSQGTFTGWEQYF TGCGCCAGCAGCCAAGGGACCTTCACAGGGTGGGAGCAGTACTTC
TRBJ1-1 many . TRBV7-2 CASSLDPGGWTEAFF TGTGCCAGCAGCTTAGACCCCGGGGGCTGGACTGAAGCTTTCTTT
TRBJ1-3 few . TRBV27 CASRGGREFGNTIYF TGTGCCAGCAGGGGAGGGAGGGAATTTGGAAACACCATATATTTT
TRBJ2-2 few . TRBV18 CASSQWQTSNTGELFF TGTGCCAGCTCACAATGGCAGACATCGAACACCGGGGAGCTGTTTTTT
TRBJ2-3 few . TRBV29-1 CSSWGTDTQYF TGCAGCTCTTGGGGCACAGATACGCAGTATTTT
TRBJ2-3 many . TRBV9 CASSVGRMIFSTDTQYF TGTGCCAGCAGCGTCGGACGGATGATATTTAGCACAGATACGCAGTATTTT
TRBJ1-5 . . TRBV24-1 CATSDGGGESNQPQHF TGTGCCACCAGTGATGGGGGGGGGGAGAGCAATCAGCCCCAGCATTTT
TRBJ1-1 many . TRBV4-1 CASSQETSGWGPEAFF TGCGCCAGCAGCCAAGAGACGTCAGGGTGGGGTCCTGAAGCTTTCTTT
TRBJ2-7 many . TRBV30 CAWRGGRLHEQYF TGTGCCTGGAGGGGGGGGCGCTTGCACGAGCAGTACTTC
TRBJ2-3 many TRBD2 TRBV6-1 CASSRGGRGPDTQYF TGTGCCAGCAGCAGAGGCGGGAGAGGACCAGATACGCAGTATTTT
TRBJ2-4 . TRBD1 TRBV20-1 CSARDLGQGVNIQYF TGCAGTGCTAGAGATCTAGGTCAGGGGGTTAACATTCAGTACTTC